This is a list of T cell receptor beta chains from one sample in a study of T-cell memory formation after mild COVID-19. A single record per CDR3 protein comes from TCRdb applying MiXCR to the 5' RACE reads. Here the sample spans hundreds of thousands of distinct CDR3 sequences, 20% to 25% being singletons. Sequencing was carried out using PBMCs or a T cell subset sorted from them (not recorded which). The source of these receptors is an adult woman who had mild COVID-19 (a few samples of this study predate the infection). Cell type and time point are not known. The CDR3 runs from the conserved cysteine through the conserved F or W. The D gene is left open where the match is weak. Some rows have no size entry. The others give once, few or many, or a class for an expanded clone.

V	J	size	D	DNA	CDR3
TRBV29-1	TRBJ1-3	few	.	TGCAGCGTTGGGGCCAACTCTGGAAACACCATATATTTT	CSVGANSGNTIYF
TRBV27	TRBJ1-2	few	TRBD1	TGTGCCAGCAGTTTATCTCAGGGGGCGGAGGGCTACACCTTC	CASSLSQGAEGYTF
TRBV7-2	TRBJ2-3	.	.	TGTGCCAGCAGTCCGTGGGAGACAGATACGCAGTATTTT	CASSPWETDTQYF
TRBV29-1	TRBJ2-3	many	.	TGCAGCGTCGGGAGCACAGATACGCAGTATTTT	CSVGSTDTQYF
TRBV2	TRBJ2-4	.	TRBD1	TGTGCCAGCAGTGAGTCACAGGGGGGCATTCAGTACTTC	CASSESQGGIQYF
TRBV7-7	TRBJ2-1	few	.	TGTGCTAGCAGCCGTGGACGGGGGAATGAGCAGTTCTTC	CASSRGRGNEQFF
TRBV5-5	TRBJ2-7	.	TRBD1	TGTGCCAGCAGCTTGAGGACAGGGGAATTTTGGGTAGGGGGCTTCTCCTACGAGCAGTACTTC	CASSLRTGEFWVGGFSYEQYF
TRBV7-9	TRBJ2-3	many	TRBD1	TGTGCCAGCAGCTTCGGGACAGCCACAGATACGCAGTATTTT	CASSFGTATDTQYF
TRBV5-5	TRBJ2-2	few	TRBD2	TGTGCCAGCGGATTACTAGCGGCGAACACCGGGGAGCTGTTTTTT	CASGLLAANTGELFF
TRBV7-6	TRBJ2-7	few	TRBD1	TGTGCCAGCAGCCAACCGGGACAGGGGTTTGACGAGCAGTACTTC	CASSQPGQGFDEQYF
TRBV7-9	TRBJ2-7	many	.	TGTGCCAGCAGCTTAGAGGCCGCCACCTCCTACGAGCAGTACTTC	CASSLEAATSYEQYF
TRBV27	TRBJ1-5	.	TRBD1	TGTGCCAGCAGCCCAGGGGGTGCGATTCAGCCCCAGCATTTT	CASSPGGAIQPQHF
TRBV5-6	TRBJ1-5	.	.	TGTGCCAGCAGCTCCAGGGTAGGGCAGCCCCAGCATTTT	CASSSRVGQPQHF